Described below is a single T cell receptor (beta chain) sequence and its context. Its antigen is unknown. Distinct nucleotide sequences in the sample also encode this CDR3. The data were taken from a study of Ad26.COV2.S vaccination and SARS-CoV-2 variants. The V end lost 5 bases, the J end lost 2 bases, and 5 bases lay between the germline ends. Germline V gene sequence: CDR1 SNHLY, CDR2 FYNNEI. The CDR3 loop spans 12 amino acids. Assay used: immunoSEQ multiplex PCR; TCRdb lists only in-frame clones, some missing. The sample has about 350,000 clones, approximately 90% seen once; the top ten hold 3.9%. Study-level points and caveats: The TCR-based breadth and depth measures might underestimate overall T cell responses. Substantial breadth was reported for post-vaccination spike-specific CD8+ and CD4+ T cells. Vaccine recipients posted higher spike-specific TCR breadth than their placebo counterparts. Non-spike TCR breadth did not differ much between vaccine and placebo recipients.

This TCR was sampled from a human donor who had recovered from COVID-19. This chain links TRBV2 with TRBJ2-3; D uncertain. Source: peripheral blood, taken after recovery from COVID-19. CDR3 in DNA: TGTGCCAGCAGTCCTACCACAGATACGCAGTATTTT. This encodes CASSPTTDTQYF.